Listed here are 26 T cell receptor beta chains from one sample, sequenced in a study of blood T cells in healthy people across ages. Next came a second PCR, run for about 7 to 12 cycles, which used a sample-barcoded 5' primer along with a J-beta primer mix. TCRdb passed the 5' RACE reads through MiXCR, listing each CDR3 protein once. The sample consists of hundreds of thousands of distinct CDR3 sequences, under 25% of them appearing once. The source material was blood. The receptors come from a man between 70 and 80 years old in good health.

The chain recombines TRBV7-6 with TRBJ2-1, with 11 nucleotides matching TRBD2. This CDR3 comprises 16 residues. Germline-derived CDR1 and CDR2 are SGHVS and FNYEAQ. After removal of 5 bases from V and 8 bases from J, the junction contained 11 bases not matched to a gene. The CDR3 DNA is TGTGCCAGCAGCGCCGGGACTAGCGGTCCGAGGCATGAGCAGTTCTTC. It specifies CASSAGTSGPRHEQFF. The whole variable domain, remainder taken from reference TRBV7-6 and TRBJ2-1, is GAGVSQSPRYKVTKRGQDVALRCDPISGHVSLYWYRQALGQGPEFLTYFNYEAQQDKSGLPNDRFSAERPEGSISTLTIQRTEQRDSAMYRCASSAGTSGPRHEQFFGPGTRLTVL.

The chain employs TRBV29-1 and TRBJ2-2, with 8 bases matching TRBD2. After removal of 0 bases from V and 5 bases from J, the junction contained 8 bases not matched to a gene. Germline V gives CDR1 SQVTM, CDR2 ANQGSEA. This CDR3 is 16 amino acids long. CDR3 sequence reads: CSVEDPGLGTTGELFF. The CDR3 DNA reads TGCAGCGTTGAAGATCCGGGACTAGGCACTACCGGGGAGCTGTTTTTT.

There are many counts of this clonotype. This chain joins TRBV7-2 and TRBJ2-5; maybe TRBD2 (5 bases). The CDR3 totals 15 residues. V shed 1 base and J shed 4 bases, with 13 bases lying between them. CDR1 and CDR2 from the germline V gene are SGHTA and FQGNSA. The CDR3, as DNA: TGTGCCAGCAGCTTAGTAATAGGTGCGGGAGAGACCCAGTACTTC. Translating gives CASSLVIGAGETQYF.

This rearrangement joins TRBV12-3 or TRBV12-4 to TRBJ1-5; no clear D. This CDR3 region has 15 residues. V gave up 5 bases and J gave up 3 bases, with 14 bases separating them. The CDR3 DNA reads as TGTGCCAGCAGTGGCCGTGAAGGCCTCAATCAGCCCCAGCATTTT. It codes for CASSGREGLNQPQHF.

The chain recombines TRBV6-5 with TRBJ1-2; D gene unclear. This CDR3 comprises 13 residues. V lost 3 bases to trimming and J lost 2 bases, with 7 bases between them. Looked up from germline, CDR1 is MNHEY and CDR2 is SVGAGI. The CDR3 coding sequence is TGTGCCAGCAGTTATAATGGGAACTATGGCTACACCTTC. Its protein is CASSYNGNYGYTF.

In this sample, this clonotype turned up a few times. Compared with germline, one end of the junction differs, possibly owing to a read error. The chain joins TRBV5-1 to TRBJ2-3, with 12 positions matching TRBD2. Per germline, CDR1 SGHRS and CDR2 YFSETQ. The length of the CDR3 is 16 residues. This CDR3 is CAGSPILAGGADTQYF. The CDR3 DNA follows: TGCGCCGGCAGCCCGATACTAGCGGGAGGCGCAGATACGCAGTATTTT.

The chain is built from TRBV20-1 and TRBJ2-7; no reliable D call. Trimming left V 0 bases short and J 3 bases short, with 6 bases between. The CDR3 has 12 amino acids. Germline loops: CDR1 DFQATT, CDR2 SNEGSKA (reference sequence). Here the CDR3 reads CSARDLFYEQYF. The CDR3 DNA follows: TGCAGTGCTAGAGATCTCTTCTACGAGCAGTACTTC.

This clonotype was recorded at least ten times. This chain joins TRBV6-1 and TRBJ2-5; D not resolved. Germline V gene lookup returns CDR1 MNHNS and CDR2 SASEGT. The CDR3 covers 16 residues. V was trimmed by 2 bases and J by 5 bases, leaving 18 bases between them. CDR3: CASSEPFRRNRETQYF. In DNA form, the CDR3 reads TGTGCCAGCAGTGAACCCTTTCGCAGGAATCGGGAGACCCAGTACTTC.

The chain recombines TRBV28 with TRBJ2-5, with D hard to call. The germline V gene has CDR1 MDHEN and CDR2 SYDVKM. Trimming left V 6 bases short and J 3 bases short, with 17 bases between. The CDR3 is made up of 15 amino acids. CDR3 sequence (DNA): TGTGCCAGCAGCCACCGTAACAAGGCCAAAGAGACCCAGTACTTC. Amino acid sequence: CASSHRNKAKETQYF.

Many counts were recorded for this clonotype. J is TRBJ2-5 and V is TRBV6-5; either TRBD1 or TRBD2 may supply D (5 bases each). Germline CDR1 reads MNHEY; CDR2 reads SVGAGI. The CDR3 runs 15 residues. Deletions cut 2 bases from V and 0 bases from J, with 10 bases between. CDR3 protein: CASSYNLGDQETQYF. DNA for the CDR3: TGTGCCAGCAGTTACAATCTGGGGGACCAAGAGACCCAGTACTTC.

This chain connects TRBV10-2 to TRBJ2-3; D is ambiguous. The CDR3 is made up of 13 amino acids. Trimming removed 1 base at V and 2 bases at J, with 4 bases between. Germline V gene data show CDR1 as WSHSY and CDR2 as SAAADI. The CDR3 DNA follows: TGCGCCAGCAGTGAGTTGTACACAGATACGCAGTATTTT. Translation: CASSELYTDTQYF.

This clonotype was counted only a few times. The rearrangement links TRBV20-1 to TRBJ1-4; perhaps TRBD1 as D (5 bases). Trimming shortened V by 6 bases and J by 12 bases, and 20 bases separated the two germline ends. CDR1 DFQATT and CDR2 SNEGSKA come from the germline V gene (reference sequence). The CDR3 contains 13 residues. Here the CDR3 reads CSAEGGASGELFF. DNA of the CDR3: TGCAGTGCCGAGGGCGGGGCGAGCGGGGAACTGTTTTTT.

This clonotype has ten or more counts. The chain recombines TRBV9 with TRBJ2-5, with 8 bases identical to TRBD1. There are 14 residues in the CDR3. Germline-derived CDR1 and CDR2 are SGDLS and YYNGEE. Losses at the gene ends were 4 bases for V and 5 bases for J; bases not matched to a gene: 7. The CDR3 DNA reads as TGTGCCAGCAGCCCCGGGACAGGAATGGAGACCCAGTACTTC. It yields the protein CASSPGTGMETQYF. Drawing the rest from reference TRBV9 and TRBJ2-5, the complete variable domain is DSGVTQTPKHLITATGQRVTLRCSPRSGDLSVYWYQQSLDQGLQFLIQYYNGEERAKGNILERFSAQQFPDLHSELNLSSLELGDSALYFCASSPGTGMETQYFGPGTRLLVL.

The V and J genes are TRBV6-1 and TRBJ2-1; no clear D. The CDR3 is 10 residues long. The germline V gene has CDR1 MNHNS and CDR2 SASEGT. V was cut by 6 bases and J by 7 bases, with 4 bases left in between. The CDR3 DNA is TGTGCCAGCAGAAGGAATGAGCAGTTCTTC. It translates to CASRRNEQFF.

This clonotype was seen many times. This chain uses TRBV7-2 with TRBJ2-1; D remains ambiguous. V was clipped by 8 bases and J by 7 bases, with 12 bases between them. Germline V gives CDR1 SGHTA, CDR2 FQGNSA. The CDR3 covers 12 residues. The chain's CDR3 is CASGSRRNEQFF. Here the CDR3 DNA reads TGTGCCAGCGGAAGTCGGCGGAATGAGCAGTTCTTC. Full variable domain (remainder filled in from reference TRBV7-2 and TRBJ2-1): GAGVSQSPSNKVTEKGKDVELRCDPISGHTALYWYRQSLGQGLEFLIYFQGNSAPDKSGLPSDRFSAERTGGSVSTLTIQRTQQEDSAVYLCASGSRRNEQFFGPGTRLTVL.

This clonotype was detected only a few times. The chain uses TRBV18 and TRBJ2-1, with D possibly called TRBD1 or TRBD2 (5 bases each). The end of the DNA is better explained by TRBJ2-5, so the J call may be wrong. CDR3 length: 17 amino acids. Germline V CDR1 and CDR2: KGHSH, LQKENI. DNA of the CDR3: TGTGCCAGCTCACCCAGCTTGGGGACGGATCCTAAAGAGACCCAGTACTTC. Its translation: CASSPSLGTDPKETQYF.

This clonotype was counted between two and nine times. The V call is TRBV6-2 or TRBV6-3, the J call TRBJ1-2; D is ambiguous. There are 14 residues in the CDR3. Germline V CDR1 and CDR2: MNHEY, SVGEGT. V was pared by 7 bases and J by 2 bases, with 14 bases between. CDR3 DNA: TGTGCCAGCAATCTCGGTACCAGAAACTATGGCTACACCTTC. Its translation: CASNLGTRNYGYTF.

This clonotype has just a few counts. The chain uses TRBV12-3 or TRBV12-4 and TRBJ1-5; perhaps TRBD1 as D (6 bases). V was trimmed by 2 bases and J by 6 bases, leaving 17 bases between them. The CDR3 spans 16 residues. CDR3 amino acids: CASSLRSTQGGQPQHF. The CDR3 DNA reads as TGTGCCAGCAGTTTACGATCGACACAGGGCGGTCAGCCCCAGCATTTT.

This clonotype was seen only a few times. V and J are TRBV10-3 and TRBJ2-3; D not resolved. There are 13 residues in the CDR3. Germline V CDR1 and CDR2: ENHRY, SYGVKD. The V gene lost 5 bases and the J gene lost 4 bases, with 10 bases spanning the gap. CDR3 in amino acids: CAISRLVSDTQYF. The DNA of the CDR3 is TGTGCCATCAGTCGACTGGTGTCAGATACGCAGTATTTT.

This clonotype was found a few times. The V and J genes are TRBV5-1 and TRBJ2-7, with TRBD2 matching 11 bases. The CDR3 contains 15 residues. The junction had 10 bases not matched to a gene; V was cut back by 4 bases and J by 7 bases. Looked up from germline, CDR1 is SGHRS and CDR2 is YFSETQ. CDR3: CASSPLAGAPTEQYF. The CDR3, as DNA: TGCGCCAGCAGCCCACTAGCGGGAGCCCCTACGGAGCAGTACTTC.

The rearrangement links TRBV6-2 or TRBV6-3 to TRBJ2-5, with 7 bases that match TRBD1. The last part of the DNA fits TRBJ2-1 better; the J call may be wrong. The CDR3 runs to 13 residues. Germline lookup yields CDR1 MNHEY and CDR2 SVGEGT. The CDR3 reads CASEGARYNEQFF. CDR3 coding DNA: TGTGCCAGCGAGGGGGCGCGGTACAATGAGCAGTTCTTC.

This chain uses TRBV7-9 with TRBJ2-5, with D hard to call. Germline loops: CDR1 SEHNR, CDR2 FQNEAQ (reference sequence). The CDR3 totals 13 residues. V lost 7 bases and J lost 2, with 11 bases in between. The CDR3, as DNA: TGTGCCAGCATCCATGACTCGCAAGAGACCCAGTACTTC. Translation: CASIHDSQETQYF. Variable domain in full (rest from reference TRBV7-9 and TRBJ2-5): DTGVSQNPRHKITKRGQNVTFRCDPISEHNRLYWYRQTLGQGPEFLTYFQNEAQLEKSRLLSDRFSAERPKGSFSTLEIQRTEQGDSAMYLCASIHDSQETQYFGPGTRLLVL.

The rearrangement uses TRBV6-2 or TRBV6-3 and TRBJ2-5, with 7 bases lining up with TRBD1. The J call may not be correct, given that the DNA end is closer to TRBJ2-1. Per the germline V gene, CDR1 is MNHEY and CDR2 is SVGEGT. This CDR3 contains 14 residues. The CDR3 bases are TGTGCCAGCACCTTGGGGACAGTCACGAATGAGCAGTTCTTC. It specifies CASTLGTVTNEQFF.

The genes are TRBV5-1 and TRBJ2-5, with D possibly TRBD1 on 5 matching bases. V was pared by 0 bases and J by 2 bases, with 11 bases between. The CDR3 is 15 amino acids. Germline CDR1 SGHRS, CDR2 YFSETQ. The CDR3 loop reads CASSLVQAGQETQYF. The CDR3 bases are TGCGCCAGCAGCTTGGTACAGGCAGGGCAAGAGACCCAGTACTTC. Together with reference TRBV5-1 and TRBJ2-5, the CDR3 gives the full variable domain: KAGVTQTPRYLIKTRGQQVTLSCSPISGHRSVSWYQQTPGQGLQFLFEYFSETQRNKGNFPGRFSGRQFSNSRSEMNVSTLELGDSALYLCASSLVQAGQETQYFGPGTRLLVL.

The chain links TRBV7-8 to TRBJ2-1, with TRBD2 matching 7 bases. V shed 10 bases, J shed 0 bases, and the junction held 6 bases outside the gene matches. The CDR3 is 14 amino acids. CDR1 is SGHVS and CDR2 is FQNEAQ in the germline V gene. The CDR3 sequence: CATLGRDSYNEQFF. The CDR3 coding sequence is TGTGCCACCCTGGGGAGGGACTCCTACAATGAGCAGTTCTTC.

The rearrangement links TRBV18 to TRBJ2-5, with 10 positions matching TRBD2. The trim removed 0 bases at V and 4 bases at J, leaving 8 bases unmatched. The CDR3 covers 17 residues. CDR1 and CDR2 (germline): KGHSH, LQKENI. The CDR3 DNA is TGTGCCAGCTCACCACCGCCTAGCGGGAGAAAAGGAGAGACCCAGTACTTC. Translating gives CASSPPPSGRKGETQYF.